This entry is about one TCR beta chain. Its matching antigen is unknown. The entry originates in a study of identical twins. A single record per CDR3 protein comes from TCRdb applying MiXCR to the 5' RACE reads. The sample holds fewer than 250,000 distinct CDR3 sequences, roughly a tenth seen once. Study-level findings and limits: The more abundant beta clonotypes in cord blood had fewer insertions, and memory repertoires did not show this. Modelling underestimated the level of out-of-frame TCR alpha sharing observed in monozygotic twins.

The CDR3 totals 13 residues. V was cut by 6 bases and J by 9 bases, with 20 bases left in between. Germline V gene sequence: CDR1 DFQATT, CDR2 SNEGSKA (reference sequence). V usage is TRBV20-1 and J usage is TRBJ2-5; D gene ambiguous. The clonotype comes from a woman aged 18-29 years in good health. Sequencing was carried out using memory (CD45RO+) T cells sorted from blood. The CDR3 here is CSAPVGWEVPQYF. The CDR3 DNA sequence: TGCAGTGCCCCCGTGGGTTGGGAAGTGCCCCAGTACTTC.